Only a few counts were recorded for the clone carrying this T cell receptor beta chain. Its antigen is as yet unknown. V shed 2 bases and J 2 bases; nucleotides not matched to a gene: 5. This CDR3 spans 17 amino acids. Germline lookup yields CDR1 LNHDA and CDR2 SQIVND (reference sequence). The data stem from a study of human T cells and chemical hapten exposure. Overall study findings and caveats: Expanded TCRs were compared with controls, and the expanded TCRs formed significantly more large CDR3 similarity clusters.

Sample time point: pre-sensitization, week 0. The treatment was: therapeutic diphenylcyclopropenone sensitization with weekly scalp DPC. Patch tests were applied only after blood draws. The library tagged individual cDNA molecules with unique molecular identifiers. Each CDR3 protein gets one entry after TCRdb re-called the RACE reads with MiXCR. The sample carries some 400,000 distinct CDR3 sequences, 5% to 6.5% recorded once. Sample: whole blood, taken in connection with sensitization to the hapten diphenylcyclopropenone (DPC). V gene TRBV19 combines with J gene TRBJ2-1; TRBD2 matches 11 bases. This TCR came from a woman aged 50 to 60 with alopecia areata. Some clones in this sample may be carry-over from other donors' samples. The CDR3 loop is CASSISLAGGPYNEQFF. Here the CDR3 DNA reads TGTGCCAGTAGTATAAGCCTAGCGGGAGGACCCTACAATGAGCAGTTCTTC.